Following are 30 T cell receptor beta chains from one sample sequenced in a study of PD-1 blockade in classical Hodgkin lymphoma. Time point described: cycle 4 day 1 (C4D1), after 6 weeks of nivolumab. Each patient relapsed following autologous stem cell transplantation, and prior brentuximab vedotin exposure differed. Clones were sequenced by immunoSEQ multiplex PCR, and TCRdb holds only the in-frame ones, with some missing. The sample comprises 20,000 to 25,000 clones, 70% to 75% of which are singletons, and approximately 21% rests with the top ten. This material consisted of peripheral blood mononuclear cells (PBMCs), taken before the fourth cycle of nivolumab. Receptors were obtained from a human donor with classical Hodgkin lymphoma.

This chain connects TRBV14 to TRBJ2-1; 14 nucleotides agree with TRBD2. The CDR3 loop spans 18 amino acids. CDR1 SGHDN and CDR2 FVKESK come from the germline V gene. The V and J ends lost 2 bases and 7 bases, in that order; junction bases with no gene match: 10. CDR3 region: CASSQTTGTSGRRNEQFF. In DNA, the CDR3 is TGTGCCAGCAGCCAAACGACCGGGACTAGCGGGAGAAGGAATGAGCAGTTCTTC.

This chain joins TRBV7-8 and TRBJ2-2, with no clear D. There are 13 residues in the CDR3. Germline V gene lookup returns CDR1 SGHVS and CDR2 FQNEAQ. V lost 3 bases to trimming and J lost 6 bases, with 8 bases between them. This chain's CDR3 is CASSFGPPGELFF. CDR3 bases: TGTGCCAGCAGCTTTGGTCCACCCGGGGAGCTGTTTTTT.

In nucleotides, the CDR3 is TGCGCCAGCAGCCCGGACACAGATACGCAGTATTTT. Translating it yields CASSPDTDTQYF. This chain links TRBV5-1 with TRBJ2-3; D is ambiguous. CDR1 and CDR2 from the germline V gene are SGHRS and YFSETQ. This CDR3 has 12 residues. V was pared by 4 bases and J by 2 bases, with 5 bases between.

CDR3: CASSTARGNLAKNIQYF. The CDR3 DNA follows: TGTGCCAGCAGTACGGCCAGGGGGAATCTAGCCAAAAACATTCAGTACTTC. This chain joins TRBV2 and TRBJ2-4; 7 bases line up with TRBD1. CDR1 SNHLY and CDR2 FYNNEI come from the germline V gene. The J segment lost 0 bases and the V segment lost 5 bases, leaving 10 bases of the junction unmatched. This CDR3 region has 17 residues.

J is TRBJ1-5 and V is TRBV7-2; D possibly corresponds to TRBD1 (5 bases). This CDR3 contains 13 residues. Germline V gives CDR1 SGHTA, CDR2 FQGNSA. V lost 7 bases to trimming and J lost 7 bases, with 14 bases between them. The CDR3 bases are TGTGCCAGCACCGAGAGGCGGGGGCAGCCCCAGCATTTT. Its translation is CASTERRGQPQHF.

The J gene is TRBJ2-2, the V gene TRBV5-1; D remains unclear. V dropped 2 bases and J dropped 0 bases, with 11 bases sitting between them. This CDR3 comprises 16 residues. Germline assignment: CDR1 SGHRS and CDR2 YFSETQ. CDR3 DNA sequence: TGCGCCAGCAGCTTTCAGAACAATCCGAACACCGGGGAGCTGTTTTTT. Its translation is CASSFQNNPNTGELFF.

This clone occurred a few times. CDR3 nucleotide sequence: TGTGCCAGTAGTATCGGGGGTCTTCTCCAAGAGACCCAGTACTTC. It yields the protein CASSIGGLLQETQYF. The chain links TRBV19 to TRBJ2-5, with D perhaps matching TRBD2 (6 bases). The CDR3 runs 15 residues. Trimming took 3 bases from V and 1 from J, leaving 12 bases between them. CDR1 and CDR2 from the germline V gene are LNHDA and SQIVND (reference sequence).

This chain uses TRBV7-2 with TRBJ1-3; D is unresolved. The CDR3 sequence is 13 residues long. Trimming pared 4 bases from V and 4 bases from J, leaving 8 bases between. Germline V gives CDR1 SGHTA, CDR2 FQGNSA. In DNA, the CDR3 is TGTGCCAGCAGCTCCCGGCAGGGAAACACCATATATTTT. It codes for CASSSRQGNTIYF.

The rearrangement joins TRBV2 to TRBJ2-3, with TRBD2 matching 7 bases. Germline CDR1 and CDR2: SNHLY and FYNNEI. The V segment lost 3 bases and the J segment 0 bases; nucleotides outside the gene matches: 3. The CDR3 is 15 residues long. CDR3 sequence reads: CASSDAGASTDTQYF. CDR3 DNA: TGTGCCAGCAGTGATGCGGGAGCTAGCACAGATACGCAGTATTTT.

The chain uses TRBV2 and TRBJ2-7, with 10 bases aligning to TRBD1. Germline CDR1 SNHLY, CDR2 FYNNEI. V lost 5 bases and J lost 3; bases outside the gene matches: 7. The CDR3 spans 15 residues. The CDR3 region has the DNA TGTGCCAGCAGTAAGACCGGGACAGGGGACTACGAGCAGTACTTC. Protein: CASSKTGTGDYEQYF.

This rearrangement joins TRBV28 to TRBJ1-3, with 8 bases identical to TRBD1. This CDR3 is 17 amino acids long. J gave up 7 bases and V 5 bases, and 16 bases lay outside the gene matches. From germline, CDR1 is MDHEN and CDR2 SYDVKM. CDR3 protein: CASSIPTGAVQWNTIYF. CDR3 nucleotides: TGTGCCAGCAGTATACCGACAGGGGCAGTTCAGTGGAACACCATATATTTT.

To note about this clone: In the same sample, other DNA sequences code for this CDR3. The chain joins TRBV6-1 to TRBJ1-3; TRBD1 is a possible D gene (5 bases). CDR1 is MNHNS and CDR2 is SASEGT in the germline V gene. CDR3 length equals 19 residues. Trimming stripped 2 bases from V and 1 base from J, with 21 bases between. CDR3 in DNA: TGTGCCAGCAGTGAAACCGGGACTCCCTTTTCCAGTTCTGGAAACACCATATATTTT. This encodes CASSETGTPFSSSGNTIYF.

Only one count was recorded for this clone. The chain uses TRBV18 and TRBJ1-1; the D gene is possibly TRBD1 (5 bases). Germline values: CDR1 KGHSH, CDR2 LQKENI. The V end lost 3 bases, the J end lost 0 bases, and 8 bases lay between the germline ends. This CDR3 region has 14 residues. This chain's CDR3 is CASSPGPMNTEAFF. For the CDR3, the DNA is TGTGCCAGCTCACCGGGACCCATGAACACTGAAGCTTTCTTT.

The chain combines TRBV4-2 with TRBJ2-3, with 9 bases that match TRBD2. V dropped 4 bases and J dropped 3; count of bases not matched to a gene: 11. Germline V CDR1 and CDR2: LGHNA, YNFKEQ. The CDR3 length is 17 residues. CDR3 nucleotides: TGTGCCAGCAGCCTCCGGGGGGCTAGCGGGAAAACAGATACGCAGTATTTT. Protein: CASSLRGASGKTDTQYF.

The chain uses TRBV7-6 and TRBJ2-1; TRBD1 aligns across 8 bases. Per the germline V gene, CDR1 is SGHVS and CDR2 is FNYEAQ. This CDR3 is 15 amino acids long. Unmatched junction bases numbered 10, after V lost 5 bases and J lost 7 bases. Here the CDR3 reads CASSIHRGQVNEQFF. For the CDR3, the DNA is TGTGCCAGCAGCATCCACAGGGGACAGGTAAATGAGCAGTTCTTC. The whole variable domain, filled in from reference TRBV7-6 and TRBJ2-1, reads GAGVSQSPRYKVTKRGQDVALRCDPISGHVSLYWYRQALGQGPEFLTYFNYEAQQDKSGLPNDRFSAERPEGSISTLTIQRTEQRDSAMYRCASSIHRGQVNEQFFGPGTRLTVL.

In its sample, this clone was seen a few times. The V and J genes are TRBV4-1 and TRBJ2-3; possibly TRBD1 or TRBD2 for D (5 bases each). Germline V lookup: CDR1 MGHRA, CDR2 YSYEKL. V was cut by 1 base and J by 4 bases, with 6 bases left in between. The CDR3 consists of 13 residues. CDR3: CASSQGDADTQYF. The CDR3 DNA is TGCGCCAGCAGCCAAGGGGACGCAGATACGCAGTATTTT.

V is TRBV19 and J is TRBJ2-5, with 7 bases identical to TRBD1. J gave up 0 bases and V 10 bases, and 8 bases lay outside the gene matches. From germline, CDR1 is LNHDA and CDR2 SQIVND (reference sequence). CDR3 length equals 14 residues. CDR3 DNA sequence: TGTGCCACCCGGACAGGTCGGGACCAAGAGACCCAGTACTTC. It specifies CATRTGRDQETQYF.

The chain has TRBV7-9 and TRBJ2-1, with 8 bases matching TRBD2. CDR3 length: 18 amino acids. From germline, CDR1 is SEHNR and CDR2 FQNEAQ (reference sequence). Unmatched junction bases numbered 15, after V lost 1 base and J lost 7 bases. CDR3 nucleotides: TGTGCCAGCAGCTTAGTTGGGAGGGGGTTAGCGGGGTTGAATGAGCAGTTCTTC. Encoded protein: CASSLVGRGLAGLNEQFF.

This clone was recorded once. This sequence joins TRBV4-2 and TRBJ2-5, with D unclear. Germline-derived CDR1 and CDR2 are LGHNA and YNFKEQ. CDR3 length: 15 amino acids. V was cut by 0 bases and J by 5 bases, with 13 bases left in between. Here the CDR3 DNA reads TGTGCCAGCAGCCAAGATCTGTACAGTGGGGAGACCCAGTACTTC. The encoded protein is CASSQDLYSGETQYF.

The V call is TRBV5-6, the J call TRBJ2-7; D unclear. This CDR3 spans 15 amino acids. The V gene's germline CDR1 is SGHDT and CDR2 YYEEEE. V lost 0 bases to trimming and J lost 0 bases, with 10 bases between them. DNA for the CDR3: TGTGCCAGCAGCTTGGATCCGGGTAGCTCCTACGAGCAGTACTTC. Amino acids: CASSLDPGSSYEQYF.

The V call is TRBV7-9, the J call TRBJ2-6, with D possibly being TRBD1 or TRBD2 (5 bases each). Trimming took off 3 bases at V and 0 bases at J, with 6 bases between the two ends. CDR1 is SEHNR and CDR2 is FQNEAQ in the germline V gene (reference sequence). This CDR3 contains 15 residues. The CDR3 is CASSLGDSGANVLTF. DNA of the CDR3: TGTGCCAGCAGCTTGGGGGACTCTGGGGCCAACGTCCTGACTTTC.

This clone was detected only once. Written as DNA, the CDR3 is TGTGCCAGCAGCTTAGTGGCAGCCTCTGGGGCCAACGTCCTGACTTTC. Translating gives CASSLVAASGANVLTF. The chain joins TRBV7-9 to TRBJ2-6; no reliable D call. This CDR3 has 16 residues. The germline V gene has CDR1 SEHNR and CDR2 FQNEAQ (reference sequence). Trimming cost V 1 base and J 0 bases, with 7 bases left between them.

Worth noting for this clone: The germline gene is not matched at one end of the junction; a read error may be the cause. The chain couples TRBV29-1 to TRBJ1-5; tentative D call: TRBD1 (5 bases). CDR3 size: 14 residues. Germline CDR1 reads SQVTM; CDR2 reads ANQGSEA. The CDR3 spells CSVEGAGFNQPQHF. The CDR3 DNA reads as TGCAGCGTCGAAGGGGCAGGGTTTAATCAGCCCCAGCATTTT.

V usage is TRBV5-6 and J usage is TRBJ2-7; D perhaps matches TRBD2 (5 bases). V was clipped by 0 bases and J by 0 bases, with 10 bases between them. The CDR3 has 15 residues. From germline, CDR1 is SGHDT and CDR2 YYEEEE. The CDR3 region has the DNA TGTGCCAGCAGCTTGGTCGGCGAGGGCTCCTACGAGCAGTACTTC. Its protein product is CASSLVGEGSYEQYF.

J is TRBJ2-3 and V is TRBV10-3; D possibly corresponds to TRBD2 (5 bases). The CDR3 has 14 amino acids. V shed 10 bases and J shed 0 bases, with 14 bases lying between them. Per the germline V gene, CDR1 is ENHRY and CDR2 is SYGVKD. As DNA, the CDR3 is TGTGCCAGCAATGGACTTATTAGCACAGATACGCAGTATTTT. Translated: CASNGLISTDTQYF.

This chain's CDR3 is CASSLAGTGGEQYF. In DNA, the CDR3 is TGTGCCAGCAGCTTAGCCGGGACAGGGGGCGAGCAGTACTTC. This chain connects TRBV11-2 to TRBJ2-7, with TRBD1 matching over 11 bases. CDR1 SGHAT and CDR2 FQNNGV come from the germline V gene. V lost 1 base to trimming and J lost 6 bases; unmatched junction nucleotides: 2. CDR3 length: 14 residues.

The J gene is TRBJ2-1, the V gene TRBV15; no clear D. Trimming removed 0 bases from V and 4 bases from J, with 16 bases in between. Germline lookup yields CDR1 LNHNV and CDR2 YYDKDF (reference sequence). This CDR3 contains 17 residues. For the CDR3, the DNA is TGTGCCACCAGCAGAGACTCGACACCGCTGCAATACAATGAGCAGTTCTTC. Its translation is CATSRDSTPLQYNEQFF.

This clone was seen a single time. This chain joins TRBV5-1 and TRBJ2-7; either TRBD1 or TRBD2 may fit D (5 bases each). In germline, CDR1 is SGHRS, CDR2 YFSETQ. CDR3 length: 14 residues. V was pared by 3 bases and J by 4 bases, with 14 bases between. The CDR3 here is CASSSHPGTYEQYF. CDR3 in DNA: TGCGCCAGCAGCTCCCACCCAGGGACGTACGAGCAGTACTTC.

V is TRBV30 and J is TRBJ1-2; D ambiguous. This CDR3 spans 13 amino acids. Germline V gene data show CDR1 as GTSNPN and CDR2 as SVGIG (reference sequence). The V end lost 3 bases, the J end lost 0 bases, and 8 bases lay between the germline ends. DNA of the CDR3: TGTGCCTGGAGAGGCAGATCTAACTATGGCTACACCTTC. Translating it yields CAWRGRSNYGYTF.

The V call is TRBV6-1, the J call TRBJ2-4; 11 bases agree with TRBD2. Looked up from germline, CDR1 is MNHNS and CDR2 is SASEGT. The CDR3 runs 19 residues. With 2 bases clipped from V and 4 bases from J, the junction kept 13 bases outside the gene matches. CDR3 DNA sequence: TGTGCCAGCAGTGAAATGTCTAGCGGGAGGAGAAGAGTAAAAAACATTCAGTACTTC. Protein product: CASSEMSSGRRRVKNIQYF.